The 7 T cell receptor beta chains presented below share a single source sample, sequenced in a study of T cells in localized non-small cell lung cancer. Generated by immunoSEQ multiplex PCR, the TCRdb table keeps only in-frame clones and is missing some. The table has some 50,000 clones, around nine tenths seen once. The sample was PBMCs, taken before any cancer treatment. These receptors were taken from a female donor with stage II lung adenocarcinoma.

The chain has TRBV19 and TRBJ1-1, with D unresolved. The germline V gene has CDR1 LNHDA and CDR2 SQIVND (reference sequence). The V end lost 7 bases, the J end lost 5 bases, and 14 bases lay between the germline ends. The CDR3 contains 13 residues. The CDR3 bases are TGTGCCAGTAATCCGTCTGGGAGGACTGAAGCTTTCTTT. Protein sequence: CASNPSGRTEAFF.

This clone showed up just a few times. This chain uses TRBV14 with TRBJ2-1; D is possibly TRBD2 (5 bases). The CDR3 consists of 16 residues. Germline loops: CDR1 SGHDN, CDR2 FVKESK. V gave up 0 bases and J gave up 5 bases, with 14 bases separating them. Here the CDR3 reads CASSQEGLASHNEQFF. CDR3 bases: TGTGCCAGCAGCCAAGAAGGGCTCGCTAGCCACAATGAGCAGTTCTTC.

The chain has TRBV19 and TRBJ2-3; D may be TRBD2 (6 bases). The germline CDR1 and CDR2 sequences are LNHDA and SQIVND (reference sequence). V shed 3 bases and J shed 8 bases, with 24 bases lying between them. The CDR3 runs to 17 residues. The CDR3 here is CASSIPGALYGGGTQYF. CDR3 DNA: TGTGCCAGTAGTATCCCTGGTGCCCTTTACGGGGGAGGTACGCAGTATTTT.

This clone was counted a single time. The chain's CDR3 is CASSIRHLIQPQHF. In DNA form, the CDR3 reads TGTGCCAGTAGTATAAGACACCTAATTCAGCCCCAGCATTTT. The chain combines TRBV19 with TRBJ1-5, with unresolved D. This CDR3 has 14 amino acids. Germline-derived CDR1 and CDR2 are LNHDA and SQIVND (reference sequence). Trimming removed 2 bases from V and 6 bases from J, with 11 bases in between.

CDR3 protein: CASGYTGGITDTQYF. The DNA for the CDR3 is TGTGCTAGTGGATATACAGGGGGAATCACAGATACGCAGTATTTT. The chain carries TRBV12-5 and TRBJ2-3, with TRBD1 matching 8 bases. V lost 6 bases to trimming and J lost 2 bases; unmatched junction nucleotides: 7. CDR1 is LGHNT and CDR2 is FRNRAP in the germline V gene. This CDR3 comprises 15 residues.

The chain couples TRBV27 to TRBJ1-4; no clear D. V was pared by 6 bases and J by 6 bases, with 17 bases between. Germline-derived CDR1 and CDR2 are MNHEY and SMNVEV (reference sequence). The CDR3 is made up of 15 amino acids. In DNA, the CDR3 is TGTGCCAGCAGCTCACCGGGAGAGCCGGATGAAAAACTGTTTTTT. Its translation is CASSSPGEPDEKLFF.

This chain uses TRBV6-5 with TRBJ1-6; D might be TRBD1 (6 bases). Germline CDR1 MNHEY, CDR2 SVGAGI. Trimming shortened V by 4 bases and J by 14 bases, and 12 bases separated the two germline ends. The CDR3 runs to 12 residues. CDR3 amino acids: CASSSPTGTLHF. The CDR3 DNA follows: TGTGCCAGCAGTTCACCGACAGGCACCCTCCACTTT.